This T cell receptor (beta chain) was captured by sequencing in a study of T cell changes during pregnancy in multiple sclerosis. The CDR3 is 16 residues long. Trimming removed 0 bases at V and 6 bases at J, with 18 bases between. Germline assignment: CDR1 KGHSH and CDR2 LQKENI. TCRdb keeps only in-frame clones here, not all; method: immunoSEQ multiplex PCR. Here the sample spans nearly 110,000 clones, 75% to 95% being singletons. This TCR was recovered from a female donor with multiple sclerosis, enrolled in a pregnancy study. The chain links TRBV18 to TRBJ2-7, with D possibly matching TRBD2 (5 bases). The input for sequencing was peripheral blood, taken before pregnancy. This CDR3 reads CASSPPSQLGISEQYF. In DNA, the CDR3 is TGTGCCAGCTCACCACCTTCTCAACTAGGAATTAGCGAGCAGTACTTC.